Listed below are T cell receptor beta chains from one sample, sequenced in a study of cytomegalovirus exposure and HLA in healthy donors. Generated by immunoSEQ multiplex PCR, the TCRdb table keeps only in-frame clones and is missing some. The repertoire holds 100,000 to 140,000 clones, with roughly 82% as singletons. Specimen: PBMCs. Receptors were obtained from a man younger than 40 in good health and CMV-seropositive. Each CDR3 is given with its conserved first and last residue. The D gene is left open where the match is weak. A clone size is listed for some rows: how often the clone was seen (once, few, many), or a class if it is expanded.

abundance	v_gene	d_gene	j_gene	CDR3nt	CDR3aa
.	TRBV27	TRBD1	TRBJ2-7	TGTGCCAGCACTTCCTGGACAGGAAGGGACGAGCAGTACTTC	CASTSWTGRDEQYF
.	TRBV27	.	TRBJ1-6	TGTGCCAGCAGTTCGGCAGGGCTGAATTCACCCCTCCACTTT	CASSSAGLNSPLHF
few	TRBV27	.	TRBJ1-1	TGTGCCAGCAGTCCGCGAGGCGAGACTGAAGCTTTCTTT	CASSPRGETEAFF
.	TRBV10-1	.	TRBJ2-2	TGCGCCAGCAGTCCCGGGGGGCCCGGGGAGCTGTTTTTT	CASSPGGPGELFF
.	TRBV7-2	TRBD2	TRBJ2-1	TGTGCCAGCAGTCTAGCGGTAAACTACAATGAGCAGTTCTTC	CASSLAVNYNEQFF
.	TRBV2	TRBD1	TRBJ2-2	TGTGCCAGTGGACAGGGGGCTGGCGGGGAGCTGTTTTTT	CASGQGAGGELFF
.	TRBV6-1	.	TRBJ1-6	TGTGCCAGCAGTGAAGCGCGGGGTTCACCCCTCCACTTT	CASSEARGSPLHF
.	TRBV7-9	.	TRBJ2-5	TGTGCCAGCAGCTTAGGGAGGGGCCAACAAGAGACCCAGTACTTC	CASSLGRGQQETQYF
.	TRBV19	TRBD2	TRBJ2-1	TGTGCCAGTAGTATAGATGGGGCGGGGGGGATATACAATGAGCAGTTCTTC	CASSIDGAGGIYNEQFF
few	TRBV7-2	TRBD2	TRBJ2-5	TGTGCCAGCAGCTCGCGGACTAGCGGGGGGACAGAGACCCAGTACTTC	CASSSRTSGGTETQYF
.	TRBV6-1	.	TRBJ1-2	TGTGCCAGCAGTGAAAGGGAACGGGGTGGCTACACCTTC	CASSERERGGYTF
.	TRBV10-3	TRBD2	TRBJ2-3	TGTGCCATCAGTGTAGATAGCGGGGGAGATACGCAGTATTTT	CAISVDSGGDTQYF
.	TRBV6-5	TRBD1	TRBJ2-7	TGTGCCAGCAGTTACTCGGGACAGGTTTTCTACGAGCAGTACTTC	CASSYSGQVFYEQYF
.	TRBV10-3	.	TRBJ2-1	TGTGCCATCAAGGATACGAGGGCCGAAGAGCAGTTCTTC	CAIKDTRAEEQFF
.	TRBV2	.	TRBJ1-1	TGTGCCAGCAGTGAGACAGTCACGCGGACTGAAGCTTTCTTT	CASSETVTRTEAFF
.	TRBV5-1	.	TRBJ1-4	TGCGCCAGCAGCTTGGTGGCCGGGGGGCGAAGTGAAAAACTGTTTTTT	CASSLVAGGRSEKLFF
few	TRBV7-9	TRBD1	TRBJ2-7	TGTGCCAGCAGCCCCGGACAGGGGGGAGTTGAGCAGTACTTC	CASSPGQGGVEQYF
.	TRBV9	.	TRBJ1-1	TGTGCCAGCAGCGTCCTGCACGCAGGGAAGACTGAAGCTTTCTTT	CASSVLHAGKTEAFF
.	TRBV7-9	.	TRBJ1-3	TGTGCCAGCAGCTTGGGAAATGACAGATCTGGAAACACCATATATTTT	CASSLGNDRSGNTIYF
.	TRBV10-3	TRBD2	TRBJ2-2	TGTGCCATCAGCCTTAGCGGGGTGAACACCGGGGAGCTGTTTTTT	CAISLSGVNTGELFF
.	TRBV30	.	TRBJ2-7	TGTGCCTGGAGTGCGCGCCGGGGACTGTGCTTC	CAWSARRGLCF
.	TRBV12-5	TRBD1	TRBJ1-1	TGTGCTAGTGGACTACAGGGGACGCCGAACACTGAAGCTTTCTTT	CASGLQGTPNTEAFF
.	TRBV28	.	TRBJ2-7	TGTGCCAGCAGTTTGGAGAACGAGCAGTACTTC	CASSLENEQYF
.	TRBV6-5	TRBD1	TRBJ1-3	TGTGCCAGCAGTGCAGGGGGCACTTCTGGAAACACCATATATTTT	CASSAGGTSGNTIYF
.	TRBV5-4	.	TRBJ2-5	TGTGCCAGCAGCCTAGGACAGAAAGAGACCCAGTACTTC	CASSLGQKETQYF
.	TRBV7-9	.	TRBJ1-2	TGTTCCAGCAGCTTATACCAGGGCCCTGCTAACTATGGCTACACCTTC	CSSSLYQGPANYGYTF
once	TRBV11-3	.	TRBJ2-1	TGTGCCAGCAGCCCATCCGGGACTCGCAACAATGAGCAGTTCTTC	CASSPSGTRNNEQFF
.	TRBV4-2	.	TRBJ1-4	TGTGCCAGCAGCCAAAGAACTAGACTAAATGAAAAACTGTTTTTT	CASSQRTRLNEKLFF
.	TRBV11-1	TRBD1	TRBJ2-1	TGTGCCAGCAGCTTAGCGACGGGACAGGGCGATTCCAATGAGCAGTTCTTC	CASSLATGQGDSNEQFF
once	TRBV4-2	.	TRBJ2-3	TGTGCCAGCAGCCAAAGACTCCCGGAGTGGGGCACAGATACGCAGTATTTT	CASSQRLPEWGTDTQYF
.	TRBV7-9	TRBD1	TRBJ1-1	TGTGCCAGCAGTAGACAGGGGAGGGACACTGAAGCTTTCTTT	CASSRQGRDTEAFF
.	TRBV6-6	TRBD1	TRBJ1-2	TGTGCCAGCAGTTACTCGAACAGGGGCTATGGCTACACCTTC	CASSYSNRGYGYTF
.	TRBV6-1	.	TRBJ2-7	TGTGCCAGCAGTGTACCGGGACATGGCTACGAGCAGTACTTC	CASSVPGHGYEQYF
.	TRBV6-5	.	TRBJ2-7	TGTGCCAGCAGTTTAAGGGGACAATTTCTCTACGAGCAGTACTTC	CASSLRGQFLYEQYF
.	TRBV19	.	TRBJ2-1	TGTGCCAGTTCAAGGACAGATAACAATGAGCAGTTCTTC	CASSRTDNNEQFF
few	TRBV7-9	.	TRBJ2-7	TGTGCCAGCAGCTTAGGCCCTGCGGTCAACTTC	CASSLGPAVNF
.	TRBV7-6	TRBD2	TRBJ2-5	TGTGCCAGCAGCCGGGCGATAGCGGGGGGCTTAGAGACCCAGTACTTC	CASSRAIAGGLETQYF
.	TRBV6-5	.	TRBJ2-5	TGTGCCAGCAGTTACTCGACTAGTGGTTTGCGAGAGACCCAGTACTTC	CASSYSTSGLRETQYF
few	TRBV6-1	.	TRBJ2-5	TGTGCCAGCAGTGTAATTCGGCGGGAGACCCAGTACTTC	CASSVIRRETQYF
once	TRBV12-5	.	TRBJ2-5	TGTGCTAGTGGTTTCGGTTTGGAGACCCAGTACTTC	CASGFGLETQYF
.	TRBV19	TRBD1	TRBJ1-2	TGTGCCAGTAGCCAGGGGACAGGGGTCCACTTCTATGGCTACACCTTC	CASSQGTGVHFYGYTF